The source of this T cell receptor beta chain is a study of OX40 agonist ivuxolimab in advanced cancers. Notes on the study in general: People who partly responded at 0.1-3.0 mg/kg had some of the least clonal expansion seen.

Data came from immunoSEQ multiplex PCR; TCRdb stores just in-frame clones and leaves some out. The data contain approximately 72,000 clones, 84% of them singletons. As for this clone: Its antigen remains unknown.

Sequences were derived from CD4+ or CD8+ T cells sorted from blood, sampled in a trial of the OX40 agonist ivuxolimab. The clonotype comes from an adult with an advanced solid tumor such as melanoma, head and neck, liver or kidney cancer.

The CDR3 protein is CASSMGQVNTEAFF. CDR3 DNA: TGTGCCAGTAGTATGGGACAGGTGAACACTGAAGCTTTCTTT. The rearrangement uses TRBV19 and TRBJ1-1; TRBD1 matches 8 bases. From germline, CDR1 is LNHDA and CDR2 SQIVND (reference sequence). This CDR3 spans 14 amino acids. V lost 3 bases, J lost 0 bases, and 0 bases stayed unmatched.